Presented here are 20 T cell receptor beta chains from one specimen sequenced in a study of blood T cell repertoires in COVID-19. Clones were sequenced by immunoSEQ multiplex PCR, and TCRdb holds only the in-frame ones, with some missing. The sample contains 200,000 or so clones, under 90% of which appear only once. Sequencing was performed on peripheral blood. All receptors derive from a man between 60 and 75 years old who had recovered from COVID-19.

The chain joins TRBV7-6 to TRBJ1-6; tentative D call: TRBD1 (5 bases). The V end lost 2 bases, the J end lost 10 bases, and 15 bases lay between the germline ends. This CDR3 comprises 15 residues. Germline CDR1 SGHVS, CDR2 FNYEAQ. As DNA, the CDR3 is TGTGCCAGCAGCTTACAAGGGGCGAATCGGTCACCCCTCCACTTT. Protein: CASSLQGANRSPLHF.

The J gene is TRBJ2-1, the V gene TRBV7-9; TRBD2 matches at 8 bases. CDR3 size: 17 residues. J was trimmed by 2 bases and V by 1 base; bases with no gene match: 7. Germline lookup yields CDR1 SEHNR and CDR2 FQNEAQ (reference sequence). CDR3 in DNA: TGTGCCAGCAGCTTAGGCATTAGCGGGGCCACCTACAATGAGCAGTTCTTC. The encoded protein is CASSLGISGATYNEQFF.

The V and J genes are TRBV5-1 and TRBJ2-1, with 8 positions matching TRBD1. Losses at the gene ends were 0 bases for V and 10 bases for J; bases not matched to a gene: 9. This CDR3 has 15 residues. Germline V gene sequence: CDR1 SGHRS, CDR2 YFSETQ. The CDR3 region is CASSLEGQVTAEQFF. CDR3 DNA: TGCGCCAGCAGCTTGGAGGGACAGGTCACCGCCGAGCAGTTCTTC.

J is TRBJ2-1 and V is TRBV9; 12 positions agree with TRBD2. Germline V gives CDR1 SGDLS, CDR2 YYNGEE. The CDR3 totals 18 residues. After removal of 2 bases from V and 7 bases from J, the junction contained 13 bases not matched to a gene. The CDR3: CASSVTSGSSYWGNEQFF. CDR3 nucleotide sequence: TGTGCCAGCAGCGTGACTAGCGGGAGTTCCTATTGGGGGAATGAGCAGTTCTTC.

This clone has only a few counts. J is TRBJ2-2 and V is TRBV4-1; D gene uncertain. The CDR3 runs to 15 residues. Per germline, CDR1 MGHRA and CDR2 YSYEKL. The V and J ends lost 1 base and 4 bases respectively, with 10 bases between them. In nucleotides, the CDR3 is TGCGCCAGCAGCCAAGGCAGCCCAGGCACCGGGGAGCTGTTTTTT. Its translation: CASSQGSPGTGELFF.

The chain recombines TRBV2 with TRBJ2-5; D may be TRBD2 (7 bases). Trimming cost V 7 bases and J 2 bases, with 14 bases left between them. Germline V gene sequence: CDR1 SNHLY, CDR2 FYNNEI. The CDR3 has 14 residues. DNA for the CDR3: TGTGCCAGCATGGCGGGGAGGGGGCAAGAGACCCAGTACTTC. This translates into CASMAGRGQETQYF.

This chain links TRBV19 with TRBJ1-6; 8 bases align to TRBD1. Germline lookup yields CDR1 LNHDA and CDR2 SQIVND (reference sequence). The length of the CDR3 is 20 residues. The ends lost 2 bases at V and 5 bases at J; junction bases unmatched: 17. CDR3 nucleotides: TGTGCCAGTAGTATAATCTCCTGGTCAGGGGGCGCGAAGAATAATTCACCCCTCCACTTT. This gives the protein CASSIISWSGGAKNNSPLHF. Supplemented by reference TRBV19 and TRBJ1-6, the full variable domain reads DGGITQSPKYLFRKEGQNVTLSCEQNLNHDAMYWYRQDPGQGLRLIYYSQIVNDFQKGDIAEGYSVSREKKESFPLTVTSAQKNPTAFYLCASSIISWSGGAKNNSPLHFGNGTRLTVT.

This chain uses TRBV5-4 with TRBJ1-1; D possibly corresponds to TRBD1 (5 bases). The CDR3 runs 14 residues. Per the germline V gene, CDR1 is SGHNT and CDR2 is YYREEE (reference sequence). Deletions cut 2 bases from V and 3 bases from J, with 11 bases between. CDR3: CASSLRGGDTEAFF. CDR3 nucleotides: TGTGCCAGCAGCTTACGGGGGGGAGACACTGAAGCTTTCTTT.

DNA of the CDR3: TGTGCCAGCAGCCAAGGACCCAGCGGGGGTGCGGAGACCCAGTACTTC. Protein: CASSQGPSGGAETQYF. This chain connects TRBV3-1 (or the pseudogene TRBV3-2) to TRBJ2-5; 8 nucleotides align to TRBD2. From germline, CDR1 is LGHDT and CDR2 YNNKEL (reference sequence). The CDR3 contains 16 residues. Losses at the gene ends were 1 base for V and 5 bases for J; bases not matched to a gene: 9.

The chain carries TRBV5-1 and TRBJ1-4; D is perhaps TRBD1 (5 bases). The CDR3 loop spans 14 amino acids. The germline gives CDR1 SGHRS, CDR2 YFSETQ. V was pared by 0 bases and J by 8 bases, with 11 bases between. DNA for the CDR3: TGCGCCAGCAGCTTGGGCAGGGAGGGAGAAAAACTGTTTTTT. Amino acids: CASSLGREGEKLFF.

The J gene is TRBJ2-2, the V gene TRBV2; 7 nucleotides align to TRBD1. Germline CDR1 SNHLY, CDR2 FYNNEI. With 5 bases clipped from V and 0 bases from J, the junction kept 3 bases outside the gene matches. CDR3 length: 15 amino acids. DNA for the CDR3: TGTGCCAGCAGTTGGGACAGCGCGAACACCGGGGAGCTGTTTTTT. Its translation: CASSWDSANTGELFF.

This clone was detected only once. This chain links TRBV10-2 with TRBJ2-1, with 8 positions matching TRBD2. The germline V gene has CDR1 WSHSY and CDR2 SAAADI. The V segment lost 7 bases and the J segment 6 bases; nucleotides outside the gene matches: 8. The CDR3 is 14 residues long. This CDR3 reads CASTAGGLANEQFF. The DNA for the CDR3 is TGCGCCAGCACTGCGGGAGGTTTGGCCAATGAGCAGTTCTTC.

The V call is TRBV9, the J call TRBJ2-5; 7 bases are a match to TRBD2. The CDR3 covers 16 residues. Germline V lookup: CDR1 SGDLS, CDR2 YYNGEE. V was pared by 4 bases and J by 5 bases, with 14 bases of the junction left unmatched. The CDR3: CASSTSGGRRGETQYF. The CDR3 DNA follows: TGTGCCAGCAGCACCTCTGGCGGGAGACGTGGGGAGACCCAGTACTTC. Drawing the rest from reference TRBV9 and TRBJ2-5, the complete variable domain is DSGVTQTPKHLITATGQRVTLRCSPRSGDLSVYWYQQSLDQGLQFLIQYYNGEERAKGNILERFSAQQFPDLHSELNLSSLELGDSALYFCASSTSGGRRGETQYFGPGTRLLVL.

This chain connects TRBV19 to TRBJ1-2; perhaps TRBD1 as D (6 bases). Germline CDR1 reads LNHDA; CDR2 reads SQIVND (reference sequence). The V gene lost 2 bases and the J gene lost 0 bases, with 22 bases spanning the gap. There are 19 residues in the CDR3. CDR3 protein: CASSILMGATMTANYGYTF. The CDR3 nucleotides read TGTGCCAGTAGTATATTAATGGGGGCTACCATGACTGCTAACTATGGCTACACCTTC.

The chain is built from TRBV5-4 and TRBJ1-2, with 11 bases aligning to TRBD1. CDR3 length equals 18 residues. Germline V gene data show CDR1 as SGHNT and CDR2 as YYREEE (reference sequence). The trim removed 7 bases at V and 4 bases at J, leaving 18 bases unmatched. CDR3 protein: CASRRGQGQGVWGYGYTF. CDR3 DNA: TGTGCCAGCCGCAGAGGTCAGGGACAGGGGGTTTGGGGCTATGGCTACACCTTC.

The chain combines TRBV5-8 with TRBJ1-5; 7 bases agree with TRBD1. The V gene end was trimmed by 3 bases and the J gene end by 1 base; junction bases not matched to a gene: 1. The germline V gene encodes CDR1 SGHTS and CDR2 YDEGEE. This CDR3 is built from 14 residues. The CDR3 is CASSYRGSNQPQHF. CDR3 bases: TGTGCCAGCAGCTACAGGGGAAGCAATCAGCCCCAGCATTTT.

The J gene is TRBJ1-3, the V gene TRBV5-1; a possible D gene is TRBD1 (5 bases). The CDR3 runs to 15 residues. Trimming pared 0 bases from V and 4 bases from J, leaving 11 bases between. Per germline, CDR1 SGHRS and CDR2 YFSETQ. As DNA, the CDR3 is TGCGCCAGCAGCTTGGGACAGCCTGAAGGAAACACCATATATTTT. Protein product: CASSLGQPEGNTIYF.

CDR3 protein: CASSRSRIRAEAFF. The DNA of the CDR3 is TGTGCCAGCAGTCGATCTAGGATTCGGGCTGAAGCTTTCTTT. The chain recombines TRBV6-6 with TRBJ1-1; the D is unclear. Trimming pared 5 bases from V and 6 bases from J, leaving 16 bases between. Looked up from germline, CDR1 is MNHNY and CDR2 is SVGAGI (reference sequence). The CDR3 covers 14 residues.

This chain joins TRBV30 and TRBJ2-4, with D possibly being TRBD2 (5 bases). There are 17 residues in the CDR3. Germline V gene sequence: CDR1 GTSNPN, CDR2 SVGIG (reference sequence). V was shortened by 0 bases and J by 0 bases, with 15 bases between the two germline ends. The CDR3 nucleotides are TGTGCCTGGAGTGTATTTCCCCGTGGACTAGCCAAAAACATTCAGTACTTC. This encodes CAWSVFPRGLAKNIQYF.

V is TRBV9 and J is TRBJ1-1, with D unresolved. V was trimmed by 3 bases and J by 3 bases, leaving 9 bases between them. The CDR3 has 13 residues. CDR1 SGDLS and CDR2 YYNGEE come from the germline V gene. The CDR3 region has the DNA TGTGCCAGCAGCGCCCCGGTGGACACTGAAGCTTTCTTT. Translation gives CASSAPVDTEAFF.